This T cell receptor beta chain was sequenced during a study of OX40 agonist ivuxolimab in advanced cancers. General study points: It was not determined which antigens were specifically recognized by the peripheral T cells that had undergone clonal expansion.

The length of the CDR3 is 13 residues. CDR1 and CDR2 (germline): SGHVS, FQNEAQ. Trimming stripped 5 bases from V and 2 bases from J, with 9 bases between. Libraries were prepared by immunoSEQ multiplex PCR; TCRdb keeps only in-frame clonotypes and omits some of them. Of more than 50,000 clones listed, about 87% were seen once; the top ten hold approximately 5%. In its sample, this clone was seen once. The antigen is unknown. The sequenced sample was CD4+ or CD8+ T cells sorted from blood, obtained in a trial of the OX40 agonist ivuxolimab. The TCR was taken from an adult with an advanced solid tumor such as melanoma, head and neck, liver or kidney cancer. The chain carries TRBV7-8 and TRBJ1-2; D may be TRBD1 (5 bases). CDR3 sequence: CASSQDRNYGYTF. DNA of the CDR3: TGTGCCAGCAGCCAAGACAGAAACTATGGCTACACCTTC.